This TCR beta chain was obtained from a study of blood T cell repertoires in COVID-19. Study in general: Donors in the United States, Italy and Spain gave samples during acute or convalescent COVID-19. The analysed material was cDNA or gDNA that came from T cells, B-cell-depleted T cells, or PBMCs.

Only one count was recorded for this clone. Per the germline V gene, CDR1 is LNHDA and CDR2 is SQIVND (reference sequence). The CDR3 sequence is 15 residues long. Germline trimming cut 5 bases from V and 3 bases from J; bases unmatched to any gene: 5. Original processing methods: Reference gene primer amplification in the assay estimated nucleated cell counts. Only in-frame clones appear in the TCRdb table, and some are missing; sequencing was by immunoSEQ multiplex PCR. For V, J and clone size, that table is used; D and trimming come from the DNA. The profile shows tens of thousands of clones, roughly 85% of them singletons.

The material sequenced was peripheral blood. The TCR was taken from a man in his 60s with acute or convalescent COVID-19. This chain connects TRBV19 to TRBJ1-1, with TRBD1 identical over 11 bases. Here the CDR3 DNA reads TGTGCCAGTAGTCCGGACAGGGGGCGAGACACTGAAGCTTTCTTT. Amino acids: CASSPDRGRDTEAFF.